This is a list of T cell receptor beta chains from one sample in a study of Ad26.COV2.S vaccination and SARS-CoV-2 variants. Sequencing used immunoSEQ multiplex PCR; TCRdb keeps in-frame clones, though not all of them. The repertoire holds around 350,000 clones, with just over 90% as singletons. The sample was peripheral blood, taken after recovery from COVID-19. The origin of the receptors is a human donor who had recovered from COVID-19. Each CDR3 is given with its conserved first and last residue. D genes are given only for firm matches. Clone size is shown for a subset of rows, as once, few, many or a class of expanded clone.

clone size | D gene | J gene | V gene | CDR3 protein | CDR3 DNA
. | . | TRBJ1-6 | TRBV6-5 | CASSRDRLDPHLHF | TGTGCCAGCAGTAGGGACCGGCTAGATCCGCACCTCCACTTT
. | TRBD2 | TRBJ2-3 | TRBV9 | CASSKNAGLAGGTQYF | TGTGCCAGCAGCAAAAACGCCGGACTAGCGGGGGGGACGCAGTATTTT
. | . | TRBJ2-5 | TRBV9 | CASSTRTGRGDTQYF | TGTGCCAGCAGCACCCGGACCGGACGCGGGGATACCCAGTACTTC
. | . | TRBJ1-5 | TRBV29-1 | CSVGPTIYVQHF | TGCAGCGTTGGGCCGACAATTTACGTACAGCATTTT
. | TRBD2 | TRBJ2-1 | TRBV12-5 | CASGLVLSLSGGAQYNEQFF | TGTGCTAGTGGTTTGGTACTTTCGCTTAGCGGGGGGGCCCAATACAATGAGCAGTTCTTC
once | TRBD2 | TRBJ2-1 | TRBV6-5 | CASALAGVDNEQFF | TGTGCCAGCGCACTAGCGGGGGTGGACAATGAGCAGTTCTTC
. | TRBD1 | TRBJ1-2 | TRBV19 | CASSILGQYYGYTF | TGTGCCAGTAGTATTTTGGGACAGTACTATGGCTACACCTTC
. | . | TRBJ2-3 | TRBV6-6 | CAAREGGTDTQYF | TGTGCCGCTCGGGAAGGAGGCACAGATACGCAGTATTTT
. | TRBD1 | TRBJ1-1 | TRBV5-5 | CASSFIQGRNTEAFF | TGTGCCAGCAGCTTTATACAGGGGCGGAACACTGAAGCTTTCTTT
once | . | TRBJ2-6 | TRBV5-5 | CASSLGGTSGANVLTF | TGTGCCAGCAGCTTGGGGGGGACCTCTGGGGCCAACGTCCTGACTTTC
. | . | TRBJ1-5 | TRBV6-4 | CARGSGAGGNQPQHF | TGTGCCAGGGGCAGTGGGGCGGGGGGCAATCAGCCCCAGCATTTT
. | . | TRBJ1-4 | TRBV11-2 | CASSLLSGSRNEKLFF | TGTGCCAGCAGCTTATTATCGGGCAGCCGGAATGAAAAACTGTTTTTT
. | . | TRBJ2-1 | TRBV13 | CASSFGDIDEQFF | TGTGCCAGCAGCTTCGGCGATATAGATGAGCAGTTCTTC
. | . | TRBJ2-7 | TRBV12-3/TRBV12-4 | CASSLAVSYEQYF | TGTGCCAGCAGTTTAGCAGTTAGCTACGAGCAGTACTTC
. | . | TRBJ1-4 | TRBV19 | CASSEVRDGNEKLFF | TGTGCCAGTAGTGAGGTCCGGGACGGGAATGAAAAACTGTTTTTT
. | . | TRBJ1-5 | TRBV19 | CASSIESNQPQHF | TGTGCCAGTTCAATCGAGAGCAATCAGCCCCAGCATTTT
once | TRBD2 | TRBJ2-3 | TRBV7-8 | CASSLDSSGGTDTQYF | TGTGCCAGCAGCTTAGACTCTAGCGGGGGCACAGATACGCAGTATTTT
once | . | TRBJ1-5 | TRBV21-1 | CASSNRNQPQHF | TGTGCCAGCAGCAACAGGAATCAGCCCCAGCATTTT
once | TRBD1 | TRBJ1-5 | TRBV27 | CASSPGTGVEPQHF | TGTGCCAGCAGTCCCGGGACAGGGGTCGAGCCCCAGCATTTT
. | . | TRBJ1-6 | TRBV7-9 | CASSFGLRNSPLHF | TGTGCCAGCAGCTTCGGACTCAGAAATTCACCCCTCCACTTT
. | . | TRBJ1-2 | TRBV2 | CASSFDRRYGYTF | TGTGCCAGCAGTTTCGACAGGCGCTATGGCTACACCTTC
. | . | TRBJ1-4 | TRBV5-1 | CASSLEPPGVEKLFF | TGCGCCAGCAGCTTGGAACCCCCGGGGGTTGAAAAACTGTTTTTT
. | . | TRBJ2-2 | TRBV12-5 | CASGLVWDGELFF | TGTGCTAGTGGTTTGGTTTGGGACGGGGAGCTGTTTTTT
. | . | TRBJ1-6 | TRBV7-3 | CASSLTTGYNSPLHF | TGTGCCAGCAGCTTAACTACAGGGTATAATTCACCCCTCCACTTT
. | TRBD1 | TRBJ1-4 | TRBV19 | CASNSPTGTGWSNEKLFF | TGTGCCAGTAACTCTCCCACCGGGACAGGGTGGTCTAATGAAAAACTGTTTTTT
few | . | TRBJ1-1 | TRBV10-3 | CAISESSHTEAFF | TGTGCCATCAGTGAGTCCTCCCACACTGAAGCTTTCTTT
. | . | TRBJ1-2 | TRBV9 | CASSSSPSRDYGYTF | TGTGCCAGCAGCTCCTCCCCCAGCAGGGACTATGGCTACACCTTC
. | . | TRBJ1-2 | TRBV18 | CASSPRIFQGAAYGYTF | TGTGCCAGCTCACCACGAATTTTCCAGGGCGCTGCCTATGGCTACACCTTC
few | TRBD2 | TRBJ2-4 | TRBV7-9 | CASSFGGNIQYF | TGTGCCAGCAGCTTCGGGGGGAACATTCAGTACTTC
. | . | TRBJ2-1 | TRBV20-1 | CSARPGSEQFF | TGCAGTGCTAGGCCGGGGTCTGAGCAGTTCTTC
. | . | TRBJ1-1 | TRBV12-5 | CASGLLFTEAFF | TGTGCTAGTGGTTTGTTGTTCACTGAAGCTTTCTTT
. | . | TRBJ1-4 | TRBV19 | CASFREGVGIEKLFF | TGTGCCAGTTTCCGGGAGGGGGTTGGTATTGAAAAACTGTTTTTT
. | . | TRBJ2-1 | TRBV5-1 | CASSLTTRTPLYNEQFF | TGCGCCAGCAGCCTGACAACTAGGACGCCTCTCTACAATGAGCAGTTCTTC
. | . | TRBJ2-5 | TRBV27 | CASSLRGEGTQYF | TGTGCCAGCAGTTTGCGGGGCGAAGGAACCCAGTACTTC
. | TRBD1 | TRBJ1-1 | TRBV7-2 | CASSWTGGGTEAFF | TGTGCCAGCAGCTGGACAGGGGGCGGCACTGAAGCTTTCTTT